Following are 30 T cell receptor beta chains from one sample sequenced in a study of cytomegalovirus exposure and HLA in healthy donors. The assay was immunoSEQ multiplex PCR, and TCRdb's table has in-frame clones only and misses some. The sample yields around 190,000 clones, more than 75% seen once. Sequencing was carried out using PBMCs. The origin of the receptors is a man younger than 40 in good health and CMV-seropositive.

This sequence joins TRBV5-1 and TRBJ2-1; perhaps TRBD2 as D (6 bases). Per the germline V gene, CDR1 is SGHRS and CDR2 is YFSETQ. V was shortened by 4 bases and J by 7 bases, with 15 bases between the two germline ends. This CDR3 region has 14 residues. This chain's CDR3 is CASSPGAGLNEQFF. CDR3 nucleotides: TGCGCCAGCAGCCCAGGAGCGGGTTTGAATGAGCAGTTCTTC. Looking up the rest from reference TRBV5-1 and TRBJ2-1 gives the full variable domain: KAGVTQTPRYLIKTRGQQVTLSCSPISGHRSVSWYQQTPGQGLQFLFEYFSETQRNKGNFPGRFSGRQFSNSRSEMNVSTLELGDSALYLCASSPGAGLNEQFFGPGTRLTVL.

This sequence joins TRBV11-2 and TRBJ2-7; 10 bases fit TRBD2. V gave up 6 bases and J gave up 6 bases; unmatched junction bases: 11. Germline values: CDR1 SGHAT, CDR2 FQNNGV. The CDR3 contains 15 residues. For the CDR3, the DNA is TGTGCCAGCAGGACAGACAGCGGGAGGGTAGCCGAGCAGTACTTC. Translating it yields CASRTDSGRVAEQYF.

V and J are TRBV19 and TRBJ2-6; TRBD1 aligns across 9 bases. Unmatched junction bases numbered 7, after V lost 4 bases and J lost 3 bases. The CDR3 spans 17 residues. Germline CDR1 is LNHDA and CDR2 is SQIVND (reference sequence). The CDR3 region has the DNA TGTGCCAGTAGTAGATCGAGGACAGGGGATGGGGCCAACGTCCTGACTTTC. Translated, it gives CASSRSRTGDGANVLTF.

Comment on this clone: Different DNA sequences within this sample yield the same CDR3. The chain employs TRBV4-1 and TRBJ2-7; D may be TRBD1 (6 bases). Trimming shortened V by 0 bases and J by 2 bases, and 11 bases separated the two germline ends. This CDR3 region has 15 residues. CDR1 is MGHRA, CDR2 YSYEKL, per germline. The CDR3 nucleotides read TGCGCCAGCAGCCAAGATCCAGGACAGCCCTACGAGCAGTACTTC. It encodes CASSQDPGQPYEQYF.

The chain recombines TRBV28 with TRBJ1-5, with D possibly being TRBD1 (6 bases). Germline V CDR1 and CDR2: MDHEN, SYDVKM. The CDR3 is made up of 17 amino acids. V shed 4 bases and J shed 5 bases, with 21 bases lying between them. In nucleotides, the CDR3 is TGTGCCAGCAGTTACTACTTTAGGGGGGGTGGCCATCAGCCCCAGCATTTT. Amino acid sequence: CASSYYFRGGGHQPQHF. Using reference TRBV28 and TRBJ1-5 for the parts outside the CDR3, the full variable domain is DVKVTQSSRYLVKRTGEKVFLECVQDMDHENMFWYRQDPGLGLRLIYFSYDVKMKEKGDIPEGYSVSREKKERFSLILESASTNQTSMYLCASSYYFRGGGHQPQHFGDGTRLSIL.

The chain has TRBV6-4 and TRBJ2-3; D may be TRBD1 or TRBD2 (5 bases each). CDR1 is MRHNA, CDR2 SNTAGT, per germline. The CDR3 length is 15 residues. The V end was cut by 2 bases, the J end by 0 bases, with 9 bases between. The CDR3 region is CASSDGTLSTDTQYF. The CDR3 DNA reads TGTGCCAGCAGTGACGGGACGCTCAGCACAGATACGCAGTATTTT.

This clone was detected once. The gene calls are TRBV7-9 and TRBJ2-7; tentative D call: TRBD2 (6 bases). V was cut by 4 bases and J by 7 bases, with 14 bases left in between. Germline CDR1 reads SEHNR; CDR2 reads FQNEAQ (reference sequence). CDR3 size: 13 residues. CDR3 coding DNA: TGTGCCAGCAGCTCAGGCATGGCGGGGGAGCAGTACTTC. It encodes CASSSGMAGEQYF.

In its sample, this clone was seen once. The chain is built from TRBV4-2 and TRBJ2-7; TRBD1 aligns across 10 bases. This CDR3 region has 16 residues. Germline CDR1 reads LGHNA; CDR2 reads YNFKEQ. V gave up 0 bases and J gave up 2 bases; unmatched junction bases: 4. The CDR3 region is CASSQELGTGAYEQYF. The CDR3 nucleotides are TGTGCCAGCAGCCAAGAATTAGGGACAGGGGCCTACGAGCAGTACTTC.

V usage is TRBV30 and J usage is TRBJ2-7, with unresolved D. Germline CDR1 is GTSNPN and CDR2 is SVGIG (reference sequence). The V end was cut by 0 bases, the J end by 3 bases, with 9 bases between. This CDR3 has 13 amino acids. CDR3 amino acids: CAWSVLKGYEQYF. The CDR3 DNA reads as TGTGCCTGGAGTGTACTAAAAGGCTACGAGCAGTACTTC.

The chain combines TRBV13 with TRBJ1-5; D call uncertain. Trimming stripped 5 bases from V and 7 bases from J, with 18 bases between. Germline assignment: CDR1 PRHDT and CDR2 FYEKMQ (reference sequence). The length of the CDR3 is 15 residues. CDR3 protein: CASSPGGGRRQPQHF. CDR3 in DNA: TGTGCCAGCAGCCCCGGCGGAGGGCGGAGGCAGCCCCAGCATTTT.

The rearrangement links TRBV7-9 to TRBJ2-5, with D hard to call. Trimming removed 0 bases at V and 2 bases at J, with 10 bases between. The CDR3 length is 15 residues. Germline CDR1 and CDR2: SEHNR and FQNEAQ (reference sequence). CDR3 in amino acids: CASSLAPILQETQYF. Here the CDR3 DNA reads TGTGCCAGCAGCTTAGCCCCTATTTTGCAAGAGACCCAGTACTTC.

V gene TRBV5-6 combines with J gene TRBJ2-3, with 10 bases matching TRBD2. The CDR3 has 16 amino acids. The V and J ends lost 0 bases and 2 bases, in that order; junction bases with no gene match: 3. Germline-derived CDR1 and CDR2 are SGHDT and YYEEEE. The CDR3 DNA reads TGTGCCAGCAGCTTGGGACTAGCGGGTCTCACAGATACGCAGTATTTT. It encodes CASSLGLAGLTDTQYF.

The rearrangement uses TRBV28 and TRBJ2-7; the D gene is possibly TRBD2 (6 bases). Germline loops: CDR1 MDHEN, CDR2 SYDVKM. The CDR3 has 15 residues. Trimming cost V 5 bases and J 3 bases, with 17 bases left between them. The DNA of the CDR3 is TGTGCCAGCAGTCCCTCGGGGGTGGTCTTCTACGAGCAGTACTTC. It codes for CASSPSGVVFYEQYF.

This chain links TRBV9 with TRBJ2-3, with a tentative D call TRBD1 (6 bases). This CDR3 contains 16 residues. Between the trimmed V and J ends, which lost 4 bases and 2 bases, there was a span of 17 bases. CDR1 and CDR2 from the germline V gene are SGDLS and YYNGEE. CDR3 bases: TGTGCCAGCAGCCGTACTACGGGGACAAACACAGATACGCAGTATTTT. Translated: CASSRTTGTNTDTQYF.

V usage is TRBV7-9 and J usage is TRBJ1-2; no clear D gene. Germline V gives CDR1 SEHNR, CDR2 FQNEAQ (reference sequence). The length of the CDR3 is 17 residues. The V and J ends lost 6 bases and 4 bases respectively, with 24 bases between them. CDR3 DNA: TGTGCCAGCAGTACAACACACTCACAGTTTCAAAGCTATGGCTACACCTTC. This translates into CASSTTHSQFQSYGYTF. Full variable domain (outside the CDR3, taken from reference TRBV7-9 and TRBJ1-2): DTGVSQNPRHKITKRGQNVTFRCDPISEHNRLYWYRQTLGQGPEFLTYFQNEAQLEKSRLLSDRFSAERPKGSFSTLEIQRTEQGDSAMYLCASSTTHSQFQSYGYTFGSGTRLTVV.

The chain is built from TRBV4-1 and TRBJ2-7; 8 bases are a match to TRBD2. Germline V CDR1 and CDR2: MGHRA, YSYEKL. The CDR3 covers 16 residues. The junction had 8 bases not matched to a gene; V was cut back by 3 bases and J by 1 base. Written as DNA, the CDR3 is TGCGCCAGCAGCCAGACTACTACGGGAGGGTCCTACGAGCAGTACTTC. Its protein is CASSQTTTGGSYEQYF.

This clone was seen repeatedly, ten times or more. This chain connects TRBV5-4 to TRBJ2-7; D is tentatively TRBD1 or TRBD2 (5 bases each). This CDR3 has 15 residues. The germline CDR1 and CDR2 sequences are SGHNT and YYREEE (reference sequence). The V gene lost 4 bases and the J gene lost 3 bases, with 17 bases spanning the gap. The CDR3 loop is CASSPGGPDLYEQYF. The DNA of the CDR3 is TGTGCCAGCAGCCCTGGGGGACCCGACCTCTACGAGCAGTACTTC. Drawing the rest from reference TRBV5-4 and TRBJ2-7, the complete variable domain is ETGVTQSPTHLIKTRGQQVTLRCSSQSGHNTVSWYQQALGQGPQFIFQYYREEENGRGNFPPRFSGLQFPNYSSELNVNALELDDSALYLCASSPGGPDLYEQYFGPGTRLTVT.

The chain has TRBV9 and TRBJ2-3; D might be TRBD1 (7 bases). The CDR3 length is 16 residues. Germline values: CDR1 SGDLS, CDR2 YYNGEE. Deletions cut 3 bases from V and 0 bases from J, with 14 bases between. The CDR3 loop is CASSARGALSTDTQYF. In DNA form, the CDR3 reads TGTGCCAGCAGCGCCAGGGGGGCGCTTAGCACAGATACGCAGTATTTT.

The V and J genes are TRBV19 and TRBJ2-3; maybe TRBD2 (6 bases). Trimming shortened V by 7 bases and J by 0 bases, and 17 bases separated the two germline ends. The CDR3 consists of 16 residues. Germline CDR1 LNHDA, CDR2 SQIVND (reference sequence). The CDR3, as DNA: TGTGCCAGTACCACTATCGGGGGAGCTAGCACAGATACGCAGTATTTT. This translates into CASTTIGGASTDTQYF.

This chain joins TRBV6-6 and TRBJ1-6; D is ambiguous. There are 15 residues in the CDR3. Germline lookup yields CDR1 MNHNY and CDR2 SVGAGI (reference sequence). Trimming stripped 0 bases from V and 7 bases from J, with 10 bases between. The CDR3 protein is CASSYSPQINSPLHF. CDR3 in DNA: TGTGCCAGCAGTTACTCGCCGCAGATAAATTCACCCCTCCACTTT.

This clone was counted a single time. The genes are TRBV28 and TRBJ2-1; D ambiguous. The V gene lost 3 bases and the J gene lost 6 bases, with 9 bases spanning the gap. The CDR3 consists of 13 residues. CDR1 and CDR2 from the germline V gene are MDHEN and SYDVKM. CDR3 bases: TGTGCCAGCAGTTTCGGCTATTCCAATGAGCAGTTCTTC. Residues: CASSFGYSNEQFF.

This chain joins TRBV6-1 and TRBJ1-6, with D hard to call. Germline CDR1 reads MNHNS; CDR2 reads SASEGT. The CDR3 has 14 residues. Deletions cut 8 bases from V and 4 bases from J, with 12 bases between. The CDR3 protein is CASGEVLYNSPLHF. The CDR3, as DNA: TGTGCCAGCGGGGAGGTACTTTATAATTCACCCCTCCACTTT.

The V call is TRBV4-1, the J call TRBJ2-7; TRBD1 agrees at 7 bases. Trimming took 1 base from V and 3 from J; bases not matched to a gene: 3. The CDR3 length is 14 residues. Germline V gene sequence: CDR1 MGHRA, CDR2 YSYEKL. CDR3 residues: CASSQVTGYYEQYF. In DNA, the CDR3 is TGCGCCAGCAGCCAAGTGACAGGGTACTACGAGCAGTACTTC.

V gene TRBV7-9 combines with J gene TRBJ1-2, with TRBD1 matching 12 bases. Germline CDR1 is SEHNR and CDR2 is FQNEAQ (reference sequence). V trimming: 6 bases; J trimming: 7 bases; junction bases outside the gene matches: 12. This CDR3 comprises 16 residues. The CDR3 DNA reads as TGTGCCAGCAGGCGAACTGAAGGGACAGGGGGCTCTGGCTACACCTTC. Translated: CASRRTEGTGGSGYTF.

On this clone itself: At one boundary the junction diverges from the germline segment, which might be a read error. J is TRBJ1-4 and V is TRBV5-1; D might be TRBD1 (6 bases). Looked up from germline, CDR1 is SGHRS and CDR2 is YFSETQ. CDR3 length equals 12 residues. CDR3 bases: TGCGCCAGCAGCCCGGGAGGGGCCCGGGACATTTTT. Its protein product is CASSPGGARDIF.

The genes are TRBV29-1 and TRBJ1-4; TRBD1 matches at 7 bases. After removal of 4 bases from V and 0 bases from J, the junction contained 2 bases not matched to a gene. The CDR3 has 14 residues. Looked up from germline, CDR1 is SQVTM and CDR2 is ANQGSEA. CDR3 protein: CSVGQGTTNEKLFF. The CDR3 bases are TGCAGCGTTGGACAGGGAACAACTAATGAAAAACTGTTTTTT.

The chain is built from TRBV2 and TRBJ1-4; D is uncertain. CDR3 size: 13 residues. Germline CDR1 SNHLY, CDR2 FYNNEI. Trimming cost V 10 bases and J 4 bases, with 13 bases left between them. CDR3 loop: CATQRSLNEKLFF. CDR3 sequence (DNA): TGTGCCACCCAGCGATCCCTTAATGAAAAACTGTTTTTT.

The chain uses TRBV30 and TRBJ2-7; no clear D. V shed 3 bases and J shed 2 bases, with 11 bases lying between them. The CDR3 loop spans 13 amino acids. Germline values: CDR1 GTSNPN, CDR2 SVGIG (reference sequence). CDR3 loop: CAWRRAVTYEQYF. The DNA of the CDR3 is TGTGCCTGGAGAAGGGCGGTGACCTACGAGCAGTACTTC.

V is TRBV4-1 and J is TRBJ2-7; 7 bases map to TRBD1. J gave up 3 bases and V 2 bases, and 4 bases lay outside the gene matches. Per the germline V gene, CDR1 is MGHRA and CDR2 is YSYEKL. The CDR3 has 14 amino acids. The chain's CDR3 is CASSQRQGFYEQYF. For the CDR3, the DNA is TGCGCCAGCAGCCAAAGACAGGGTTTCTACGAGCAGTACTTC.

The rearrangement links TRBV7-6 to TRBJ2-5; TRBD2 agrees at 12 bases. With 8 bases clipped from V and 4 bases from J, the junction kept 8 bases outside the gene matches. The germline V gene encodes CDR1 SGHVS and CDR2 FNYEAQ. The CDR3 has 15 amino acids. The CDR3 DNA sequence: TGTGCCAGCTCCCCTAGCGGGGGGGCGGGAGAGACCCAGTACTTC. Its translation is CASSPSGGAGETQYF.